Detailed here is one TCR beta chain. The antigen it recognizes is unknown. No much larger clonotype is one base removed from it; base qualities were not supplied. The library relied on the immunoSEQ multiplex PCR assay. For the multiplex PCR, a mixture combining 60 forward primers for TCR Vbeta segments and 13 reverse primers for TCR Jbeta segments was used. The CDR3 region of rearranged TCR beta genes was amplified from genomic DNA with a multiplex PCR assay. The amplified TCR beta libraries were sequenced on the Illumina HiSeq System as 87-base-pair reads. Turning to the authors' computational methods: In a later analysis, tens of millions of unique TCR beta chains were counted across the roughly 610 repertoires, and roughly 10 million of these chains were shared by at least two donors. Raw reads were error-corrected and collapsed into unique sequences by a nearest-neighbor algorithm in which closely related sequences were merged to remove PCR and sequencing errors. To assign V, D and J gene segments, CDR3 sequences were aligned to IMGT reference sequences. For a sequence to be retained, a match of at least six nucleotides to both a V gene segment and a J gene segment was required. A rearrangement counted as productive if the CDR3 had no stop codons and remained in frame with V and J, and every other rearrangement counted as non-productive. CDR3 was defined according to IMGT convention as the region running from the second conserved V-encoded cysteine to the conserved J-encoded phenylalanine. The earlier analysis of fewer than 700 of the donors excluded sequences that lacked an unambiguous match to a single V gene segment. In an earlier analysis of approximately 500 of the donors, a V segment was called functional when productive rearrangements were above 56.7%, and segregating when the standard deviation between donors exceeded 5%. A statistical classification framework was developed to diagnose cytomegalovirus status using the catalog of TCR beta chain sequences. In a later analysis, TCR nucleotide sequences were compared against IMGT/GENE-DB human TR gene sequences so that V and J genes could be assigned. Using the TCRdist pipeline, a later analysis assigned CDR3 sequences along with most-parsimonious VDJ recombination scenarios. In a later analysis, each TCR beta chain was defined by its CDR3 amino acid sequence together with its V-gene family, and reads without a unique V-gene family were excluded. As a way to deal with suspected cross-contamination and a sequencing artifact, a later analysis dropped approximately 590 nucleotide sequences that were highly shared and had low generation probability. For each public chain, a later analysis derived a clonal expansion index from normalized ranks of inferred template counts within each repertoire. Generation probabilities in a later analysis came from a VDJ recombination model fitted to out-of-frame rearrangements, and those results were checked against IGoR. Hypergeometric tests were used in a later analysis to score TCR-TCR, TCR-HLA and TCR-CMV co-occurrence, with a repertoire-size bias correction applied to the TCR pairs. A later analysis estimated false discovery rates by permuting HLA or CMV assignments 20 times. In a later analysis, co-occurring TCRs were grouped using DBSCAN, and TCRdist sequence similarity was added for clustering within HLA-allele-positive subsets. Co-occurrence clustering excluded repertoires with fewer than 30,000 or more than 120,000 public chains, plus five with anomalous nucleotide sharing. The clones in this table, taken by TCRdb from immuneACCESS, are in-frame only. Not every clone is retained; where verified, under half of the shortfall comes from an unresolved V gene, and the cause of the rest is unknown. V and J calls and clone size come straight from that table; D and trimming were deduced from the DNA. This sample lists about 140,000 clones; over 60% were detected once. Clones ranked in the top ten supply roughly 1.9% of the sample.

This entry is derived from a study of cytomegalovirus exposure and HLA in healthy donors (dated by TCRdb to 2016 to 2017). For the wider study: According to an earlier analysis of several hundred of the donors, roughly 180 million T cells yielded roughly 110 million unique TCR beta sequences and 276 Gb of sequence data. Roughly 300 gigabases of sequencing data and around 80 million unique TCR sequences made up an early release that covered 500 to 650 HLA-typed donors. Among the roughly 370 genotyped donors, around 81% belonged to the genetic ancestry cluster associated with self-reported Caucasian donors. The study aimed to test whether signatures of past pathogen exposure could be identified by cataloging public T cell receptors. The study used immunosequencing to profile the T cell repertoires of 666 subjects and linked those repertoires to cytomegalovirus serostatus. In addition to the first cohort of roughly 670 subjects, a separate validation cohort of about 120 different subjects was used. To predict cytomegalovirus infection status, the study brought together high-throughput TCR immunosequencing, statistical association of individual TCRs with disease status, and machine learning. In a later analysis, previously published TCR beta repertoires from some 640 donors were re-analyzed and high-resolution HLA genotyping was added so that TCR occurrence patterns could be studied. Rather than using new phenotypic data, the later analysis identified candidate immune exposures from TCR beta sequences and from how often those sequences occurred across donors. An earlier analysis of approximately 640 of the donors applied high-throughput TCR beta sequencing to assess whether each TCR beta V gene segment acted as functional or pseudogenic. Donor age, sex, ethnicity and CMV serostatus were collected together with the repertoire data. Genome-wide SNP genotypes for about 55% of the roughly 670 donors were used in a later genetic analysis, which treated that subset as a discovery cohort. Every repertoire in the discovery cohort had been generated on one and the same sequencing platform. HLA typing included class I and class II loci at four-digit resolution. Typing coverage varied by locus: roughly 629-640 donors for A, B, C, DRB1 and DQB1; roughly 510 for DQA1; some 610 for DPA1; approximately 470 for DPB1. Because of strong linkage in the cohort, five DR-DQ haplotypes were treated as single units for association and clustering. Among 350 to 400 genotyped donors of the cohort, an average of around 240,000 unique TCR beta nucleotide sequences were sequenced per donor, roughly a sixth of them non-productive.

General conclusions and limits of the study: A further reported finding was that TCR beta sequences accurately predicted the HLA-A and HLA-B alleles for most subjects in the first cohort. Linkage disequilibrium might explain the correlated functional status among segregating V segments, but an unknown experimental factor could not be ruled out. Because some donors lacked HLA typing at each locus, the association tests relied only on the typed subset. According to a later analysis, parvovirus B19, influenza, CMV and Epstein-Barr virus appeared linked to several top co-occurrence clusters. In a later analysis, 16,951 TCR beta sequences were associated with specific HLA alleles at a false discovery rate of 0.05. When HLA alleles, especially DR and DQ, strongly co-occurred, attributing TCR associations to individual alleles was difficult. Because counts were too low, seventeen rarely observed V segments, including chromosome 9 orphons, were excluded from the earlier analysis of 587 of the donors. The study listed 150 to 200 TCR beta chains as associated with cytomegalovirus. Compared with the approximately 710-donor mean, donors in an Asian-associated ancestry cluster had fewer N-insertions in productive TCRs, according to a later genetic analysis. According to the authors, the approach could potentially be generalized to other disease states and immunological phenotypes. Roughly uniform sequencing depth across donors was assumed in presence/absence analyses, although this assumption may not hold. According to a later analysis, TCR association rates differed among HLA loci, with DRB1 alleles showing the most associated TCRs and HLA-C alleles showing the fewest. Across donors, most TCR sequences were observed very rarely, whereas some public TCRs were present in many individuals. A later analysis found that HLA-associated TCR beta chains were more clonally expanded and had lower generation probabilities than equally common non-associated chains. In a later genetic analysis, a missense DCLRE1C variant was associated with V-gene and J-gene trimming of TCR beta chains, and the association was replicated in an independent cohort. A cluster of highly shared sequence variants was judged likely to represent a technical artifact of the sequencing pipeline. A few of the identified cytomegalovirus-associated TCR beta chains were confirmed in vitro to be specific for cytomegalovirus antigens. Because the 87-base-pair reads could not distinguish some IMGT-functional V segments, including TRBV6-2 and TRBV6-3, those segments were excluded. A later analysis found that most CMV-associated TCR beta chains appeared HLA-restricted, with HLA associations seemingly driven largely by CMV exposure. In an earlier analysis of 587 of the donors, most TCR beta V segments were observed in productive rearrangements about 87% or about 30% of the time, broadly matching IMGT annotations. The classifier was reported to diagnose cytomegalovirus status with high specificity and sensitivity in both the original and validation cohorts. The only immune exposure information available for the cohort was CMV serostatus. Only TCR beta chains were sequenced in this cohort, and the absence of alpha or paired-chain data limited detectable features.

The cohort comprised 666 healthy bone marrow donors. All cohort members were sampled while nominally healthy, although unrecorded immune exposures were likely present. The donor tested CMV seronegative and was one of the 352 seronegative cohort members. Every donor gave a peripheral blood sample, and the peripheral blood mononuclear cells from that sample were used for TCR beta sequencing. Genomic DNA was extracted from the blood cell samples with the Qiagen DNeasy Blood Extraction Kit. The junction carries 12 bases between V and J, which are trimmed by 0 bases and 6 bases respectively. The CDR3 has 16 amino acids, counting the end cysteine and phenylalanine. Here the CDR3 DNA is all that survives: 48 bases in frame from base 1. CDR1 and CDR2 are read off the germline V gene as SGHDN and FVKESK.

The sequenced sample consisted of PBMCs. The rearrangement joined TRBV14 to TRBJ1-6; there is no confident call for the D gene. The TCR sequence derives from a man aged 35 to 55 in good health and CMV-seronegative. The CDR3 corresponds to CASSQEGYSLNSPLHF. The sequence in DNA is TGTGCCAGCAGCCAAGAGGGTTACAGCCTTAATTCACCCCTCCACTTT. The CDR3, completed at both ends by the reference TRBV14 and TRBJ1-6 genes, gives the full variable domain EAGVTQFPSHSVIEKGQTVTLRCDPISGHDNLYWYRRVMGKEIKFLLHFVKESKQDESGMPNNRFLAERTGGTYSTLKVQPAELEDSGVYFCASSQEGYSLNSPLHFGNGTRLTVT.